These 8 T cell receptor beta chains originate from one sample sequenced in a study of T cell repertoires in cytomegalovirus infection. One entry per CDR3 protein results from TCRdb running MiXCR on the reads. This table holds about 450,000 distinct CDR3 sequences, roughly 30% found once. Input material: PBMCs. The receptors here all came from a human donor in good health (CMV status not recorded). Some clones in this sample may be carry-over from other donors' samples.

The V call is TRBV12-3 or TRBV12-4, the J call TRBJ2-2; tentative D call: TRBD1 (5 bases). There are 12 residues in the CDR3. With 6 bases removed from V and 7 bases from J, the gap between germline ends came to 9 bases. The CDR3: CASSSGYGELFF. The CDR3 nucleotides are TGTGCCAGCAGCTCAGGGTACGGGGAGCTGTTTTTT.

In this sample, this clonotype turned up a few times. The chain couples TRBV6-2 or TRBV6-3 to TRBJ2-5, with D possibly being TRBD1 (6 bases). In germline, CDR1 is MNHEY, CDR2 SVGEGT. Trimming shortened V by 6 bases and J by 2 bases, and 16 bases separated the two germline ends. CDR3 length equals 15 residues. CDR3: CASRPDRNLQETQYF. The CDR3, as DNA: TGTGCCAGCAGACCGGACAGAAATCTACAAGAGACCCAGTACTTC.

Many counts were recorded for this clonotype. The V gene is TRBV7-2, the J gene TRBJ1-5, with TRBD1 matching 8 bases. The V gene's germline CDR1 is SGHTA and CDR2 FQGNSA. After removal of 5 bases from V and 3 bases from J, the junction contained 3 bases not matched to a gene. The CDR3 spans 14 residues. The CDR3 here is CASSRTGTNQPQHF. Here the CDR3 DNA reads TGTGCCAGCAGCAGGACAGGGACCAATCAGCCCCAGCATTTT.

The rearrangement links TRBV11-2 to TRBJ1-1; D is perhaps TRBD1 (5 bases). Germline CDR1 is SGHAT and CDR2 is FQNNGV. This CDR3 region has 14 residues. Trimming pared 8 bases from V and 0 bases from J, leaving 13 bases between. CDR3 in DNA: TGTGCCAGCTGCCAAGACAGAGTGAACACTGAAGCTTTCTTT. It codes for CASCQDRVNTEAFF.

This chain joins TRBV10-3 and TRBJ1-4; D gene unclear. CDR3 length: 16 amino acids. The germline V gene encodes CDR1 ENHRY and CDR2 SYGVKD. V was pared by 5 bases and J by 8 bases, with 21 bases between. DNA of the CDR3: TGTGCCATCAGTTGGCCTTGGGAAAACCTGAGGGAAAAACTGTTTTTT. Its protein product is CAISWPWENLREKLFF.

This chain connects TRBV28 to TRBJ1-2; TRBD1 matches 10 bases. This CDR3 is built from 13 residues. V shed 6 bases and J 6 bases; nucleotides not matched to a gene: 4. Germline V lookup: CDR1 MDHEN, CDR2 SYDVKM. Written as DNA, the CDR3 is TGTGCCAGCAGAACCGGGACAGGGGATGGCTACACCTTC. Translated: CASRTGTGDGYTF.

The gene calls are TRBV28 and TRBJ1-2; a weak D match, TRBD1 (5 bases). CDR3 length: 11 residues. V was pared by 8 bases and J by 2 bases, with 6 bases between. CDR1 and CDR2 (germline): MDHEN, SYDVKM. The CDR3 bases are TGTGCCAGCTCAGGGAACTATGGCTACACCTTC. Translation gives CASSGNYGYTF.

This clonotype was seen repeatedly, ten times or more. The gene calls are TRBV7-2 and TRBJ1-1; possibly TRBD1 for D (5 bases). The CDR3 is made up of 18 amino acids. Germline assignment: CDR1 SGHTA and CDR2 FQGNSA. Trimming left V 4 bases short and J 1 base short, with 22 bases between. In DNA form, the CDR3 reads TGTGCCAGCAGCTCCAAACGGGACCGATTACTCCGGAACACTGAAGCTTTCTTT. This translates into CASSSKRDRLLRNTEAFF.